The 22 T cell receptor beta chains presented below share a single source sample, sequenced in a study of early T cells in non-severe SARS-CoV-2 infection. TCRdb itself ran the 5' RACE reads through MiXCR, one entry per CDR3 protein. Of approximately 32,000 distinct CDR3 sequences listed, roughly 4.2% are singletons. The sequenced sample consisted of whole blood. The receptor set was obtained from an adult who was a healthcare worker with PCR-confirmed SARS-CoV-2 infection or an uninfected control (not recorded which).

The table lists this clonotype with many counts. This chain connects TRBV2 to TRBJ2-2, with 10 bases lining up with TRBD2. The length of the CDR3 is 18 residues. V was pared by 1 base and J by 6 bases, with 11 bases of the junction left unmatched. CDR1 and CDR2 (germline): SNHLY, FYNNEI. CDR3 loop: CASSEVRIGTSAPGELFF. The CDR3 nucleotides are TGTGCCAGCAGTGAAGTAAGAATCGGGACTAGCGCCCCCGGGGAGCTGTTTTTT.

This clonotype was picked up many times. The chain joins TRBV3-1 to TRBJ1-2, with D perhaps matching TRBD1 (6 bases). The V end lost 4 bases, the J end lost 5 bases, and 20 bases lay between the germline ends. The CDR3 has 16 residues. Germline V gene sequence: CDR1 LGHDT, CDR2 YNNKEL (reference sequence). The chain's CDR3 is CASSREIRGIRYGYTF. The DNA for the CDR3 is TGTGCCAGCAGCCGGGAAATCAGGGGAATTCGGTATGGCTACACCTTC.

In this sample, this clonotype turned up many times. This sequence joins TRBV5-1 and TRBJ2-5; a weak D match, TRBD2 (5 bases). V was shortened by 2 bases and J by 2 bases, with 13 bases between the two germline ends. The CDR3 runs 15 residues. In germline, CDR1 is SGHRS, CDR2 YFSETQ. The CDR3 DNA follows: TGCGCCAGCAGCTTTTCGGGGAAAACACAAGAGACCCAGTACTTC. This encodes CASSFSGKTQETQYF.

This clonotype was recorded many times. The J gene is TRBJ2-4, the V gene TRBV7-9; D is possibly TRBD2 (7 bases). This CDR3 spans 16 amino acids. V was cut by 5 bases and J by 8 bases, with 22 bases left in between. CDR1 and CDR2 from the germline V gene are SEHNR and FQNEAQ (reference sequence). The CDR3 DNA reads as TGTGCCAGCAGCCTAATACTGGGGGGGCCAGCGGACATTCAGTACTTC. It is translated as CASSLILGGPADIQYF.

At least ten counts were recorded for this clonotype. This sequence joins TRBV7-2 and TRBJ1-2; D is ambiguous. CDR3 length: 13 amino acids. V lost 5 bases, J lost 4 bases, and 11 bases lay in between. CDR1 and CDR2 (germline): SGHTA, FQGNSA. CDR3 coding DNA: TGTGCCAGCAGCCCACGAGCATCCTATGGCTACACCTTC. Its translation is CASSPRASYGYTF.

This clonotype was recorded at least ten times. This chain connects TRBV19 to TRBJ2-7; TRBD1 matches at 8 bases. Germline CDR1 and CDR2: LNHDA and SQIVND (reference sequence). The CDR3 covers 16 residues. V shed 3 bases and J 2 bases; nucleotides not matched to a gene: 9. The CDR3 protein is CASSIYGTGATYEQYF. The CDR3 DNA follows: TGTGCCAGTAGTATTTATGGGACAGGAGCTACCTACGAGCAGTACTTC.

In its sample, this clonotype was seen many times. V is TRBV30 and J is TRBJ2-1, with D perhaps matching TRBD1 or TRBD2 (5 bases each). CDR3 size: 13 residues. Germline V gene data show CDR1 as GTSNPN and CDR2 as SVGIG (reference sequence). Trimming left V 1 base short and J 10 bases short, with 14 bases between. The CDR3 sequence: CAWSATLEGEQFF. In DNA form, the CDR3 reads TGTGCCTGGAGTGCGACCTTAGAGGGGGAGCAGTTCTTC.

This clonotype has a count of ten or more. The rearrangement uses TRBV10-3 and TRBJ2-3; tentatively, D is TRBD2 (5 bases). CDR1 is ENHRY, CDR2 SYGVKD, per germline. Between the trimmed V and J ends, which lost 4 bases and 0 bases, there was a span of 14 bases. The CDR3 has 16 residues. This chain's CDR3 is CAISGVEGSSTDTQYF. As DNA, the CDR3 is TGTGCCATCAGTGGAGTTGAGGGATCTAGCACAGATACGCAGTATTTT.

This clonotype was picked up many times. The junction departs from the called germline gene at one end, perhaps through a read error. Here the CDR3 reads CSVAPTSGVHSNEQFF. The CDR3 DNA is TGTAGCGTCGCTCCAACTAGCGGGGTACATTCCAATGAGCAGTTCTTC. The V gene is TRBV29-1, the J gene TRBJ2-1; 10 positions agree with TRBD2. The CDR3 spans 16 residues. Germline V CDR1 and CDR2: SQVTM, ANQGSEA.

This clonotype was recorded at least ten times. The CDR3 coding sequence is TGTGCCAGCAGCTCCCTAGTCCAGGGCCAGGCGTACTTC. Encoded protein: CASSSLVQGQAYF. The rearrangement joins TRBV11-2 to TRBJ2-7; a possible D gene is TRBD1 (5 bases). This CDR3 spans 13 amino acids. V lost 4 bases to trimming and J lost 12 bases, with 19 bases between them. The germline V gene encodes CDR1 SGHAT and CDR2 FQNNGV.

This clonotype came up a few times. The J gene is TRBJ1-2, the V gene TRBV18, with D possibly matching TRBD1 (5 bases). The germline CDR1 and CDR2 sequences are KGHSH and LQKENI. This CDR3 is 16 amino acids long. Trimming took 6 bases from V and 0 from J, leaving 17 bases between them. The CDR3 region is CASSPRRGGTNYGYTF. CDR3 bases: TGTGCCAGCTCCCCGAGGAGGGGAGGAACTAACTATGGCTACACCTTC.

This clonotype counts as medium-sized (0.01 to 0.1%). This chain joins TRBV30 and TRBJ2-4, with 7 bases aligning to TRBD2. Per germline, CDR1 GTSNPN and CDR2 SVGIG (reference sequence). This CDR3 has 14 amino acids. Trimming took 3 bases from V and 6 from J; bases not matched to a gene: 8. The CDR3 nucleotides are TGTGCCTGGAGGATGGGGGGAGGGCCAAACATTCAGTACTTC. Encoded protein: CAWRMGGGPNIQYF.

This clonotype was counted ten times or more. This sequence joins TRBV30 and TRBJ2-7; 11 bases line up with TRBD2. Germline values: CDR1 GTSNPN, CDR2 SVGIG (reference sequence). This CDR3 has 16 amino acids. V shed 3 bases, J shed 4 bases, and the junction held 11 bases outside the gene matches. DNA for the CDR3: TGTGCCTGGAGAAAACTAGCGGGGGCTACTCTATACGAGCAGTACTTC. Amino acid sequence: CAWRKLAGATLYEQYF.

This clonotype was detected many times. This sequence joins TRBV10-2 and TRBJ1-1, with no clear D. This CDR3 is 11 amino acids long. The germline V gene encodes CDR1 WSHSY and CDR2 SAAADI. V shed 4 bases and J shed 7 bases, with 7 bases lying between them. Written as DNA, the CDR3 is TGCGCCAGCAGTGCGGCGATTGAAGCTTTCTTT. It is translated as CASSAAIEAFF.

This clonotype has a count of ten or more. The chain combines TRBV4-2 with TRBJ1-6, with 9 bases lining up with TRBD1. CDR3 length equals 14 residues. With V trimmed by 4 bases and J by 7 bases, 2 bases remained unmatched. CDR1 is LGHNA, CDR2 YNFKEQ, per germline. This CDR3 reads CASSPGQGNSPLHF. The DNA of the CDR3 is TGTGCCAGCAGCCCCGGACAGGGGAATTCACCCCTCCACTTT.

This clonotype was detected only a few times. This chain connects TRBV19 to TRBJ2-1; weak D call: TRBD1 (6 bases). CDR1 LNHDA and CDR2 SQIVND come from the germline V gene (reference sequence). V lost 1 base and J 6 bases, leaving 13 bases between the germline ends. The CDR3 has 15 residues. CDR3 sequence reads: CASSIATPRGNEQFF. For the CDR3, the DNA is TGTGCCAGTAGTATAGCAACCCCCAGGGGCAATGAGCAGTTCTTC.

This clonotype was counted at least ten times. The V and J genes are TRBV10-1 and TRBJ2-2; D uncertain. CDR1 is WNHNN, CDR2 SYGVQD, per germline (reference sequence). V lost 6 bases to trimming and J lost 0 bases, with 8 bases between them. The CDR3 has 14 amino acids. The CDR3 region is CASRDGANTGELFF. The CDR3 nucleotides are TGCGCCAGCAGGGACGGCGCGAACACCGGGGAGCTGTTTTTT.

The chain combines TRBV7-9 with TRBJ2-4, with D unresolved. The CDR3 has 13 amino acids. CDR1 and CDR2 from the germline V gene are SEHNR and FQNEAQ (reference sequence). Trimming removed 8 bases from V and 2 bases from J, with 10 bases in between. Written as DNA, the CDR3 is TGTGCCAGCGAGGAAGCTTCCAAAAACATTCAGTACTTC. Residues: CASEEASKNIQYF.

This clonotype was observed at least ten times. This chain joins TRBV29-1 and TRBJ1-2; no clear D. The ends were cut back, 3 bases at V and 4 bases at J, with 9 bases in the middle. Germline CDR1 reads SQVTM; CDR2 reads ANQGSEA. The length of the CDR3 is 12 residues. CDR3 nucleotide sequence: TGCAGCGTTGACGGCACACTCTATGGCTACACCTTC. This encodes CSVDGTLYGYTF.

By proportion, this clonotype is medium-sized. This chain uses TRBV30 with TRBJ2-1; perhaps TRBD2 as D (6 bases). V lost 5 bases and J lost 8, with 13 bases in between. Germline V lookup: CDR1 GTSNPN, CDR2 SVGIG (reference sequence). The CDR3 contains 12 residues. CDR3 protein: CAWVGGDYEQFF. The CDR3 DNA sequence: TGTGCCTGGGTTGGAGGGGACTATGAGCAGTTCTTC.

This clonotype was seen ten or more times. CDR3 sequence reads: CASSPPGDNTEAFF. The CDR3 coding sequence is TGTGCCAGCAGCCCCCCCGGGGATAACACTGAAGCTTTCTTT. The gene calls are TRBV5-5 and TRBJ1-1; the D is unclear. This CDR3 comprises 14 residues. The germline V gene encodes CDR1 SGHKS and CDR2 YYEKEE (reference sequence). The V gene lost 4 bases and the J gene lost 2 bases, with 12 bases spanning the gap.

This chain joins TRBV3-1 and TRBJ2-1; D gene uncertain. V lost 6 bases, J lost 3 bases, and 6 bases lay in between. The CDR3 runs to 12 residues. Germline V gene lookup returns CDR1 LGHDT and CDR2 YNNKEL (reference sequence). The CDR3 is CASRPIYNEQFF. The CDR3 DNA sequence: TGTGCCAGCAGACCAATCTACAATGAGCAGTTCTTC.